Below, 5 T cell receptor beta chains from the same sample are listed, as sequenced in a study of cytomegalovirus exposure and HLA in healthy donors (dated by TCRdb to about 2017). Library prep was done by the immunoSEQ multiplex PCR assay. A mixture of 60 forward primers for TCR Vbeta segments and 13 reverse primers for TCR Jbeta segments was used in the multiplex PCR. TCRdb re-hosts the immuneACCESS table, in-frame sequences only. Its copies lack some clones; in the studies checked, an unresolved V gene accounts for under half of them, and the cause for the rest is not known. The sample table shows around 180,000 clones, and around 77% are seen once. The ten largest clones add up to under 2.5% of the sample. Material: PBMCs. These receptor sequences come from a man in his fifties or sixties in good health and CMV-seronegative.

The rearrangement uses TRBV27 and TRBJ2-1, with 8 nucleotides matching TRBD1. CDR1 is MNHEY, CDR2 SMNVEV, per germline (reference sequence). The CDR3 consists of 17 residues. The V segment lost 8 bases and the J segment 1 base; nucleotides outside the gene matches: 13. CDR3 sequence (DNA): TGTGCCAGCCTTCCCGGGACAGGCCAGGGGTCCTACAATGAGCAGTTCTTC. This sequence encodes CASLPGTGQGSYNEQFF.

The rearrangement uses TRBV11-2 and TRBJ2-5; D not resolved. Germline V gene sequence: CDR1 SGHAT, CDR2 FQNNGV. This CDR3 is built from 12 residues. Trimming left V 3 bases short and J 6 bases short, with 8 bases between. CDR3 sequence reads: CASSLYVQTQYF. CDR3 nucleotide sequence: TGTGCCAGCAGCTTGTATGTCCAGACCCAGTACTTC.

The V and J genes are TRBV27 and TRBJ2-7; D possibly corresponds to TRBD2 (5 bases). Germline lookup yields CDR1 MNHEY and CDR2 SMNVEV (reference sequence). The CDR3 runs to 14 residues. V shed 4 bases and J shed 9 bases, with 19 bases lying between them. The CDR3: CASSWSGAPRGQYF. CDR3 sequence (DNA): TGTGCCAGCAGTTGGAGCGGAGCCCCCCGAGGGCAGTACTTC.

The chain carries TRBV29-1 and TRBJ2-7, with D tentatively TRBD2 (5 bases). The CDR3 totals 14 residues. Trimming stripped 2 bases from V and 2 bases from J, with 13 bases between. Germline V gene lookup returns CDR1 SQVTM and CDR2 ANQGSEA. CDR3 in amino acids: CSVESGQKPYEQYF. The CDR3 bases are TGCAGCGTTGAAAGCGGCCAGAAACCCTACGAGCAGTACTTC.

The genes are TRBV5-6 and TRBJ1-1; 9 nucleotides match TRBD1. The trim removed 4 bases at V and 1 base at J, leaving 5 bases unmatched. The CDR3 is 15 residues long. CDR1 and CDR2 (germline): SGHDT, YYEEEE. The chain's CDR3 is CASSVPGQGNTEAFF. The CDR3 nucleotides read TGTGCCAGCAGCGTACCGGGACAGGGGAACACTGAAGCTTTCTTT. The entire variable domain, with the rest obtained from reference TRBV5-6 and TRBJ1-1, is as follows: DAGVTQSPTHLIKTRGQQVTLRCSPKSGHDTVSWYQQALGQGPQFIFQYYEEEERQRGNFPDRFSGHQFPNYSSELNVNALLLGDSALYLCASSVPGQGNTEAFFGQGTRLTVV.